This T cell receptor beta chain was captured by sequencing in a study of T cell responses to AZD1222 COVID-19 vaccine. Here immunoSEQ multiplex PCR was the method, and the copy in TCRdb shows in-frame clones only, minus some. The sample yields approximately 80,000 clones, 75% to 90% seen once. V lost 8 bases and J 6 bases, leaving 17 bases between the germline ends. From germline, CDR1 is SNHLY and CDR2 FYNNEI. The CDR3 extends over 14 amino acids. The rearrangement joins TRBV2 to TRBJ2-1; maybe TRBD1 (5 bases). This specimen was peripheral blood, taken on day 0 of AZD1222 vaccination. This sequence originates from an adult in good health. CDR3 in amino acids: CASGAGARVNEQFF. The CDR3 nucleotides read TGTGCCAGCGGAGCAGGTGCCAGGGTCAATGAGCAGTTCTTC.